The sequence of this T cell receptor (beta chain) was determined in a study of T cell clonotyping in hematopoietic cell transplantation. Time point indicated: recipient sample about 28 days before transplant, after cytoreduction. Per germline, CDR1 LNHNV and CDR2 YYDKDF (reference sequence). V gave up 1 base and J gave up 2 bases, with 8 bases separating them. This CDR3 region has 15 residues. Produced via immunoSEQ multiplex PCR; TCRdb's table is partial and in-frame only. The sample carries approximately 30,000 clones, roughly 85% recorded once. This material consisted of peripheral blood mononuclear cells, taken before stem cell transplant. The sequence was obtained from a man aged 35 to 55 with acute myeloid leukemia. Some clones in this sample may be carry-over from other donors' samples. This chain connects TRBV15 to TRBJ2-2, with a weak D call TRBD2 (5 bases). The CDR3 sequence is CATSRGGINTGELFF. The CDR3 nucleotides are TGTGCCACCAGCAGAGGAGGGATCAACACCGGGGAGCTGTTTTTT.